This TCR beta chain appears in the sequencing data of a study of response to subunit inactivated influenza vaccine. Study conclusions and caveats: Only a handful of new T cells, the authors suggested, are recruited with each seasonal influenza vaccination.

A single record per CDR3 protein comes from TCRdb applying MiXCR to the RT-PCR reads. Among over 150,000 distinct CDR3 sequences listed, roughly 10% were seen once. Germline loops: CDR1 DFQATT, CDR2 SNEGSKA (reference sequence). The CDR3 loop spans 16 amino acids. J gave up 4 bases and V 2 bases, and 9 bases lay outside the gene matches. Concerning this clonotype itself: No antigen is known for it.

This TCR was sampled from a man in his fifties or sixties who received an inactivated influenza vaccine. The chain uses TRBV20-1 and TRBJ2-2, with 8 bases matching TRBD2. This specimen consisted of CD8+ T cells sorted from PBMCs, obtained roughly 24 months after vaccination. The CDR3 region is CSARRNAGTSTGELFF. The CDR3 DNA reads TGCAGTGCTAGACGTAATGCCGGGACTAGCACCGGGGAGCTGTTTTTT.